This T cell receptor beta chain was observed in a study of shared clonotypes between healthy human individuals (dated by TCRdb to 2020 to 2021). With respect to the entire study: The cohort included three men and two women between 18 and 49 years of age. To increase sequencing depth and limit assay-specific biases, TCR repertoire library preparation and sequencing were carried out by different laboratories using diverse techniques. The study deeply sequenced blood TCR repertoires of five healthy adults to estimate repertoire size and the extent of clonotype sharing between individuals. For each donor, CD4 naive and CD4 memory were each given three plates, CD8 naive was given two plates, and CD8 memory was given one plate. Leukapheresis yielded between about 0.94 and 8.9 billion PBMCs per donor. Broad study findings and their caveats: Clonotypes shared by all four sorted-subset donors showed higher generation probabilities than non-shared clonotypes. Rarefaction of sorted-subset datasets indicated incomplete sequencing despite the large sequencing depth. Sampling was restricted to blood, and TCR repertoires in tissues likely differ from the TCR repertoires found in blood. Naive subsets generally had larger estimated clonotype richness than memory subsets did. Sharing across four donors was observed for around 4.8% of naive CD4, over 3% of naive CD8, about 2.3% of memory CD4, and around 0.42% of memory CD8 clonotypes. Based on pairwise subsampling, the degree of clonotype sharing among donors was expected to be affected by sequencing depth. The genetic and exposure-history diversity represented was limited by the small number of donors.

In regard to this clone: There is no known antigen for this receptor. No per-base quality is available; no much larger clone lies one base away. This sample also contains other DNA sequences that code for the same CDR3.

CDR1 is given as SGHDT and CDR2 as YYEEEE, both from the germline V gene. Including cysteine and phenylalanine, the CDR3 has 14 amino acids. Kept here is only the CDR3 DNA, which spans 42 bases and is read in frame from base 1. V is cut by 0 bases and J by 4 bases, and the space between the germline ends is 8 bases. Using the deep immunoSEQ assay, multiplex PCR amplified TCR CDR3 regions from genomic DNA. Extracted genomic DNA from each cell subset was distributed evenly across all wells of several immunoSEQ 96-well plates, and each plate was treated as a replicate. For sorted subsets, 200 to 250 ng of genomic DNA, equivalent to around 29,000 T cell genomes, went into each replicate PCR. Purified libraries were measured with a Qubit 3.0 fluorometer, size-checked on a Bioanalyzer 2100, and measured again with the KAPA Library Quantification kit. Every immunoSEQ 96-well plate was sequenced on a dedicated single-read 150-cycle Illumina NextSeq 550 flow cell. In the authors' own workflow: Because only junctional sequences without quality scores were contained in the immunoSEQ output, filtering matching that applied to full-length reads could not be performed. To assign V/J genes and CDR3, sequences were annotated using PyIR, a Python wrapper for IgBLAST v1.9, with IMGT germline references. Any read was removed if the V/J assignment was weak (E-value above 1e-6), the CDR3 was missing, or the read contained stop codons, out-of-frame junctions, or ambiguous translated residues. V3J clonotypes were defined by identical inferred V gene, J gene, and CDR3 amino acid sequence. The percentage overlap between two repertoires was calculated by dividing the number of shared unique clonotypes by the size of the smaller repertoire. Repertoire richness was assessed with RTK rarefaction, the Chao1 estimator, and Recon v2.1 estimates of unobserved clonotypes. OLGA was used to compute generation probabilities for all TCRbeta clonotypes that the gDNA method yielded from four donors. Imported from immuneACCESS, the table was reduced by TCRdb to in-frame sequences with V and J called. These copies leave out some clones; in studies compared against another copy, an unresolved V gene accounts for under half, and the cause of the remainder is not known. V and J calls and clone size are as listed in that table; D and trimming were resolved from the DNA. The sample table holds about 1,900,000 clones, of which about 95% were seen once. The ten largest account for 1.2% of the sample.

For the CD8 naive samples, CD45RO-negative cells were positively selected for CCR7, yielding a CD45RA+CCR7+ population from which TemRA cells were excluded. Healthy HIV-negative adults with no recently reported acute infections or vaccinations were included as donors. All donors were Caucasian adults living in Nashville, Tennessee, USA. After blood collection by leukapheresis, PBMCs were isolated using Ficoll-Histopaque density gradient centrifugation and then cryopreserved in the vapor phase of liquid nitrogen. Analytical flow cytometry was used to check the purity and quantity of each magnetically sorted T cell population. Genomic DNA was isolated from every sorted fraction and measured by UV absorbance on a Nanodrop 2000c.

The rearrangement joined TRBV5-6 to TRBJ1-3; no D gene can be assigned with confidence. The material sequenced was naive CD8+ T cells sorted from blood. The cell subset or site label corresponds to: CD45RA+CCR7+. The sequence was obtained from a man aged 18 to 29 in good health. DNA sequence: TGTGCCAGCAGCTTGGGAGGGTTAGGAAACACCATATATTTT. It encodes CASSLGGLGNTIYF.